These T cell receptor beta chains were read from a single sample in a study of blood T cell repertoires in COVID-19. Profiling relied on immunoSEQ multiplex PCR, and the TCRdb table lists in-frame clones only, not all of them. This repertoire shows 150,000 to 200,000 clones, roughly 79% found once; its top ten account for about 24%. Sequenced sample: peripheral blood. Every receptor here comes from an elderly woman with acute or convalescent COVID-19. Both conserved end residues are part of each CDR3. The D gene is left open where the match is weak. Not every row has a clone size; where given, it reads once, few, many or a size class.

d_gene | j_gene | abundance | v_gene | CDR3aa | CDR3nt
- | TRBJ2-1 | - | TRBV10-1 | CASSEDSPPRKFF | TGCGCCAGCAGTGAGGACAGCCCTCCTCGTAAGTTCTTC
TRBD2 | TRBJ2-3 | - | TRBV5-4 | CASSPRLAGGVTDTQYF | TGTGCCAGCAGCCCAAGACTAGCGGGAGGCGTCACAGATACGCAGTATTTT
- | TRBJ2-2 | - | TRBV18 | CASSVGTRNTGELFF | TGTGCCAGCTCAGTCGGGACACGAAACACCGGGGAGCTGTTTTTT
- | TRBJ2-7 | - | TRBV7-9 | CASSLVPGHWYF | TGTGCCAGCAGCTTAGTTCCGGGACACTGGTACTTC
- | TRBJ2-7 | - | TRBV6-5 | CASSYWGRQGGYEQYF | TGTGCCAGCAGTTACTGGGGAAGGCAGGGGGGATACGAGCAGTACTTC
- | TRBJ1-2 | - | TRBV15 | CATSRAGGGGYGYTF | TGTGCCACCAGCAGAGCGGGGGGCGGGGGCTATGGCTACACCTTC
- | TRBJ1-2 | - | TRBV12-3/TRBV12-4 | CASSNNRARGYTF | TGTGCCAGCAGTAATAACAGGGCCCGGGGCTACACCTTC
TRBD2 | TRBJ2-7 | - | TRBV5-5 | CASSLELGGRTYEQYF | TGTGCCAGCAGCTTGGAGCTGGGCGGGAGGACCTACGAGCAGTACTTC
- | TRBJ2-5 | - | TRBV29-1 | CSVEYVQGQETQYF | TGCAGCGTTGAATACGTCCAGGGGCAGGAGACCCAGTACTTC
TRBD1 | TRBJ1-2 | - | TRBV7-9 | CASSPTGGANPYGYTF | TGTGCCAGCAGCCCGACAGGGGGCGCTAATCCCTATGGCTACACCTTC
TRBD2 | TRBJ2-5 | few | TRBV6-2/TRBV6-3 | CASSPRTSGQETQYF | TGTGCCAGCAGTCCACGGACTAGCGGCCAAGAGACCCAGTACTTC
- | TRBJ1-6 | - | TRBV27 | CASRQGPISSPLHF | TGTGCCAGCAGGCAGGGGCCGATAAGTTCACCCCTCCACTTT
TRBD1 | TRBJ2-1 | - | TRBV29-1 | CSATGSKGHNEQFF | TGCAGCGCGACAGGGAGTAAAGGTCACAATGAGCAGTTCTTC
- | TRBJ1-6 | - | TRBV7-2 | CASSLAAGSQLALHF | TGTGCCAGCAGCTTAGCGGCAGGCTCCCAGTTGGCCCTCCACTTT
- | TRBJ2-7 | - | TRBV11-2 | CASSLVSRGEQYF | TGTGCCAGCAGCTTAGTATCCCGGGGCGAGCAGTACTTC
TRBD2 | TRBJ2-1 | - | TRBV6-2/TRBV6-3 | CASSSRTSGRDEQFF | TGTGCCAGCAGCTCTCGGACTAGCGGGAGAGACGAGCAGTTCTTC
- | TRBJ2-5 | - | TRBV18 | CASSPGGGQGTQYF | TGTGCCAGCTCACCAGGCGGGGGCCAGGGGACCCAGTACTTC
TRBD1 | TRBJ2-7 | few | TRBV10-1 | CASSKGTGPYEQYF | TGCGCCAGCAGCAAAGGGACAGGGCCCTACGAGCAGTACTTC
- | TRBJ1-6 | once | TRBV27 | CASSGGWHSPLHF | TGTGCCAGCAGTGGAGGTTGGCATTCACCCCTCCACTTT
TRBD1 | TRBJ1-6 | - | TRBV5-1 | CASSFGTGDSPLHF | TGCGCCAGCAGCTTCGGGACAGGGGATTCACCCCTCCACTTT
TRBD1 | TRBJ2-1 | - | TRBV2 | CASSLTGDLYNEQFF | TGTGCCAGCAGCTTGACAGGGGACCTCTACAATGAGCAGTTCTTC
- | TRBJ1-2 | - | TRBV5-4 | CASSPQTASYYGYTF | TGTGCCAGCAGCCCCCAGACAGCGAGCTACTATGGCTACACCTTC
- | TRBJ1-5 | - | TRBV30 | CAWNERGTNQPQHF | TGTGCCTGGAACGAAAGGGGGACCAATCAGCCCCAGCATTTT
- | TRBJ1-5 | - | TRBV2 | CASSLTGINQPQHF | TGTGCCAGCAGCCTCACAGGGATCAATCAGCCCCAGCATTTT
- | TRBJ1-4 | - | TRBV25-1 | CARGGTAATNEKLFF | TGTGCCAGGGGGGGGACCGCAGCAACTAATGAAAAACTGTTTTTT
- | TRBJ1-3 | once | TRBV7-2 | CASSLAQGSSGNTIYF | TGTGCCAGCAGCTTAGCGCAGGGGAGCTCTGGAAACACCATATATTTT
- | TRBJ2-7 | - | TRBV18 | CASSPPGAYEQYF | TGTGCCAGCTCACCACCAGGGGCCTACGAGCAGTACTTC
- | TRBJ2-3 | - | TRBV24-1 | CATSDPTDSPDTQYF | TGTGCCACCAGTGATCCGACGGACAGCCCAGATACGCAGTATTTT
TRBD2 | TRBJ2-1 | few | TRBV19 | CASKWASGRAEQFF | TGTGCCAGTAAATGGGCTAGCGGGAGGGCTGAGCAGTTCTTC
TRBD1 | TRBJ2-2 | - | TRBV29-1 | CSVWTGFTGELFF | TGCAGCGTTTGGACAGGGTTCACCGGGGAGCTGTTTTTT
TRBD2 | TRBJ2-1 | - | TRBV7-9 | CASSIASGTSGSRTYNEQFF | TGTGCCAGCAGCATCGCCTCCGGGACTAGCGGTTCTCGCACCTACAATGAGCAGTTCTTC
- | TRBJ1-1 | - | TRBV6-2/TRBV6-3 | CASSYGIQGGGAFF | TGTGCCAGCAGTTACGGCATCCAGGGAGGTGGAGCTTTCTTT
- | TRBJ1-4 | - | TRBV5-1 | CASSSGDREKLFF | TGCGCCAGCAGCTCCGGGGATCGTGAAAAACTGTTTTTT
- | TRBJ2-5 | - | TRBV6-5 | CASSYSRRVETQYF | TGTGCCAGCAGTTACTCGCGGAGGGTGGAGACCCAGTACTTC
- | TRBJ1-2 | - | TRBV29-1 | CSVAGRVGGYTF | TGCAGCGTTGCGGGCAGGGTCGGGGGCTACACCTTC
- | TRBJ2-5 | - | TRBV5-1 | CASSLGGPYQETQYF | TGCGCCAGCAGCTTGGGAGGGCCGTACCAAGAGACCCAGTACTTC
- | TRBJ1-1 | once | TRBV30 | CAWSSQGYTEAFF | TGTGCCTGGAGTAGCCAGGGATACACTGAAGCTTTCTTT
TRBD1 | TRBJ2-1 | - | TRBV2 | CASSDRGSYNEQFF | TGTGCCAGCAGTGACAGGGGGTCCTACAATGAGCAGTTCTTC
- | TRBJ1-2 | - | TRBV6-2/TRBV6-3 | CASSPPGGYGYTF | TGTGCCAGCAGTCCCCCAGGAGGCTATGGCTACACCTTC
- | TRBJ2-7 | - | TRBV27 | CASSPRTLTYEQYF | TGTGCCAGCAGTCCCCGGACTCTCACCTACGAGCAGTACTTC
- | TRBJ1-3 | - | TRBV3-1/TRBV3-2 | CASSPDTYISGNTIYF | TGTGCCAGCAGCCCGGACACCTATATCTCTGGAAACACCATATATTTT
- | TRBJ2-1 | - | TRBV19 | CASSTRGLDYNEQFF | TGTGCCAGTAGTACCCGGGGACTTGACTACAATGAGCAGTTCTTC
- | TRBJ2-1 | - | TRBV3-1/TRBV3-2 | CASSPLEGQSEQFF | TGTGCCAGCAGCCCACTGGAAGGACAGTCGGAGCAGTTCTTC
TRBD1 | TRBJ2-1 | - | TRBV29-1 | CSVAGQGAYNEQFF | TGCAGCGTGGCGGGACAGGGCGCCTACAATGAGCAGTTCTTC
TRBD1 | TRBJ2-2 | - | TRBV5-1 | CASSRTGDTGELFF | TGCGCCAGCAGCCGGACAGGGGACACCGGGGAGCTGTTTTTT
- | TRBJ1-1 | once | TRBV15 | CATSRGRGSEAFF | TGTGCCACCAGCAGGGGGAGAGGATCTGAAGCTTTCTTT
TRBD1 | TRBJ1-1 | - | TRBV10-2 | CASSRDSRTEAFF | TGCGCCAGCAGCCGGGACAGTCGGACTGAAGCTTTCTTT
- | TRBJ2-2 | - | TRBV27 | CASSLGLGLTNTGELFF | TGTGCCAGCAGTCTTGGACTTGGTCTTACGAACACCGGGGAGCTGTTTTTT
- | TRBJ1-4 | - | TRBV20-1 | CSAPTGEKLFF | TGCAGTGCGCCCACAGGAGAAAAACTGTTTTTT
TRBD2 | TRBJ2-5 | - | TRBV9 | CASSVVCCREGRETQYF | TGTGCCAGCAGCGTAGTATGTTGTCGGGAGGGCCGAGAGACCCAGTACTTC
- | TRBJ2-1 | few | TRBV15 | CATGGSLIHEQFF | TGTGCCACCGGGGGGAGCTTAATCCATGAGCAGTTCTTC
TRBD1 | TRBJ1-5 | - | TRBV4-1 | CASSHEGQGGPQHF | TGCGCCAGCAGCCACGAAGGCCAGGGGGGGCCCCAGCATTTT
- | TRBJ1-2 | - | TRBV5-1 | CASSPGTLGHGYTF | TGCGCCAGCAGCCCCGGAACTTTGGGGCATGGCTACACCTTC
TRBD1 | TRBJ1-5 | - | TRBV19 | CASRLDRDSNQPQHF | TGTGCCAGTAGGCTGGACAGGGATAGCAATCAGCCCCAGCATTTT
TRBD2 | TRBJ2-7 | - | TRBV6-1 | CASSDPGLARPYF | TGTGCCAGCAGTGATCCGGGACTAGCGAGGCCGTACTTC
TRBD2 | TRBJ2-2 | once | TRBV4-1 | CASSSPGGSNTGELFF | TGCGCCAGCAGCTCCCCCGGGGGGTCGAACACCGGGGAGCTGTTTTTT
- | TRBJ1-1 | - | TRBV5-1 | CASSLGSQGLNTEAFF | TGCGCCAGCAGCTTGGGGTCCCAGGGGCTGAACACTGAAGCTTTCTTT